This T cell receptor beta chain was observed in a study of cytomegalovirus exposure and HLA in healthy donors. Study-level background: Ancestry clustering placed roughly 86% of roughly 410 genotyped donors in the Caucasian-associated cluster.

Amplification used 60 Vbeta primers and 13 Jbeta primers. This table comes from immunoSEQ multiplex PCR, and its TCRdb copy is limited to in-frame clones, with some not included. The data contain more than 110,000 clones, about four fifths of them singletons. The CDR3 is made up of 17 amino acids. The material sequenced was PBMCs. The origin of this receptor is a man aged 25 to 40 in good health and CMV-seronegative. The chain links TRBV21-1 to TRBJ1-2. TRBV21-1 is a pseudogene locus. The CDR3 protein is CASSKTPRRETNYGYTF. The CDR3 region has the DNA TGTGCCAGCAGCAAAACTCCACGGAGAGAGACTAACTATGGCTACACCTTC.